This T cell receptor beta chain was captured in a study of cytomegalovirus exposure and HLA in healthy donors. Study-wide background: Inside one of the first data releases sat around 86 million unique TCRs taken from HLA-typed donors. Study-level points and caveats: Cytomegalovirus status, reportedly, was diagnosed with high specificity and sensitivity by the classifier. Likely technical artifact: a cluster of highly shared sequence variants.

The donors, nominally healthy at sampling, likely had unrecorded immune exposures. Note on this clone: Antigen: not known.

PCR involved 60 Vbeta and 13 Jbeta primers. Sequencing was performed with immunoSEQ multiplex PCR; in TCRdb, only in-frame clones are kept and a portion is missing. The sample consists of under 200,000 clones, about 77% of them appearing once. The germline CDR1 and CDR2 sequences are SGHDN and FVKESK. V shed 0 bases and J shed 5 bases, with 7 bases lying between them. The CDR3 has 13 amino acids. Sequenced input: PBMCs. The clonotype comes from a woman in her thirties in good health and CMV-seropositive. The V gene is TRBV14, the J gene TRBJ1-1, with D uncertain. CDR3 in amino acids: CASSQEQLTEAFF. For the CDR3, the DNA is TGTGCCAGCAGCCAAGAACAGCTAACTGAAGCTTTCTTT.